The subject of this entry is one T cell receptor beta chain. What it recognizes is unknown. This specimen belongs to a study of beta chain features in type 1 diabetes. Reverse transcription of all isolated RNA meant that expressed TCRB transcripts were sequenced. Assay used: immunoSEQ multiplex PCR; TCRdb lists only in-frame clones, some missing. The sample carries some 350,000 clones, roughly 12% recorded once. Trimming removed 2 bases from V and 3 bases from J, with 7 bases in between. The CDR3 spans 13 residues. From germline, CDR1 is LNHDA and CDR2 SQIVND (reference sequence). Study conclusions and caveats: TCRB rearrangement may or may not be influenced by HLA type; here this remained unresolved. Type 1 diabetes patients showed a moderate but significant shortening of TCRB CDR3s in all four CD4+ subsets. The study found fewer insertions and more deletions at VDJ junctions in type 1 diabetes patients.

Every participating donor gave one draw, a heparinised blood sample averaging roughly 0.12 L. Naive, central memory, regulatory and stem cell-like memory cells within the CD4+ compartment were sorted using CD45RO/CCR7/CD25/CD127/CD95/CD27. The clonotype originates from a woman aged 18-29 years with type 1 diabetes. The rearrangement uses TRBV19 and TRBJ1-2; no clear D. Sequencing was done on a sample of naive CD4+ T cells from blood. This CDR3 is CASSINPDYGYTF. Here the CDR3 DNA reads TGTGCCAGTAGTATAAATCCAGACTATGGCTACACCTTC.